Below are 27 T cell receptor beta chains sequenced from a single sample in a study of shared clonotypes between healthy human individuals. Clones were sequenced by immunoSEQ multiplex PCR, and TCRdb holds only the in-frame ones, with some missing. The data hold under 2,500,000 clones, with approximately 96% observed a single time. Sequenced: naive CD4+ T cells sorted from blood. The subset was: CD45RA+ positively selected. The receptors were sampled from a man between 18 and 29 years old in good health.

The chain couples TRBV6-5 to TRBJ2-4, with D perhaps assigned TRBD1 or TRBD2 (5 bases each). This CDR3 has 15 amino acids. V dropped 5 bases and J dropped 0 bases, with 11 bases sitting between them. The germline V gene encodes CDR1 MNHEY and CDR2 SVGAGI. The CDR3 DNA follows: TGTGCCAGCAGTGGGACGACTTTAGCCAAAAACATTCAGTACTTC. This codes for CASSGTTLAKNIQYF.

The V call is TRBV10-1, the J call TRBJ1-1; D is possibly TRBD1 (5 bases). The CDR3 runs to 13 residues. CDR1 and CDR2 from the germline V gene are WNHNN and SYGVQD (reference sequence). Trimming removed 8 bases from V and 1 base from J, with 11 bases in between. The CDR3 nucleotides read TGCGCCAGCTGCAGGGAAAAGAACACTGAAGCTTTCTTT. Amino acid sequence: CASCREKNTEAFF.

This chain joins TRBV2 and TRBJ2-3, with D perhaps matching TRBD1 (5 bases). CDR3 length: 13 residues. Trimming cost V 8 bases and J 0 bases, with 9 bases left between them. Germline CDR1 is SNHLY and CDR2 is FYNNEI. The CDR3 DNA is TGTGCCAGCCAGGGTCCTAGCACAGATACGCAGTATTTT. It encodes CASQGPSTDTQYF.

The CDR3 DNA reads TGCGCCAGCAGCCACGGGACGTACTTAAATGAGCAGTTCTTC. It codes for CASSHGTYLNEQFF. This chain links TRBV4-1 with TRBJ2-1; either TRBD1 or TRBD2 may supply D (5 bases each). Germline values: CDR1 MGHRA, CDR2 YSYEKL. Trimming pared 3 bases from V and 7 bases from J, leaving 13 bases between. The CDR3 length is 14 residues.

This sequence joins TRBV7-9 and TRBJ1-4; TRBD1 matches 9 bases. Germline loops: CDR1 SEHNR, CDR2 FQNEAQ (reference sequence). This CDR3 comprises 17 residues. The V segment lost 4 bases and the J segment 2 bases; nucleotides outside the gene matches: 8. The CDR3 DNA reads TGTGCCAGCAGCTGGGACAGGGTAGTTTCGACTAATGAAAAACTGTTTTTT. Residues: CASSWDRVVSTNEKLFF. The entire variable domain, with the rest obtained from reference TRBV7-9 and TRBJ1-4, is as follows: DTGVSQNPRHKITKRGQNVTFRCDPISEHNRLYWYRQTLGQGPEFLTYFQNEAQLEKSRLLSDRFSAERPKGSFSTLEIQRTEQGDSAMYLCASSWDRVVSTNEKLFFGSGTQLSVL.

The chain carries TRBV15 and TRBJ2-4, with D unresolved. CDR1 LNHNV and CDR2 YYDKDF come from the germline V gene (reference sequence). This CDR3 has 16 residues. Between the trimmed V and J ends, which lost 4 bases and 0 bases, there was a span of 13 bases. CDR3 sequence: CATSIRSTVAKNIQYF. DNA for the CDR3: TGTGCCACCAGCATACGCTCTACAGTAGCCAAAAACATTCAGTACTTC.

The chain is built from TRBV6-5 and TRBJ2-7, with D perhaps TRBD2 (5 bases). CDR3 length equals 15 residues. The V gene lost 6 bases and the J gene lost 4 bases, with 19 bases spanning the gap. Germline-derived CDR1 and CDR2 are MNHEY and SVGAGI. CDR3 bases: TGTGCCAGCAGACCGGGCGGAAATCGGAGGTACGAGCAGTACTTC. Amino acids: CASRPGGNRRYEQYF.

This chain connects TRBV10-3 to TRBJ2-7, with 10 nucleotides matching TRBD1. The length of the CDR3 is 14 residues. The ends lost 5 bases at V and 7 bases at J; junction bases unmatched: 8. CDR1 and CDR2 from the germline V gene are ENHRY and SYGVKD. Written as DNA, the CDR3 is TGTGCCATCAGTATAGACAGGGGGCTAGTTGAGCAGTACTTC. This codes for CAISIDRGLVEQYF.

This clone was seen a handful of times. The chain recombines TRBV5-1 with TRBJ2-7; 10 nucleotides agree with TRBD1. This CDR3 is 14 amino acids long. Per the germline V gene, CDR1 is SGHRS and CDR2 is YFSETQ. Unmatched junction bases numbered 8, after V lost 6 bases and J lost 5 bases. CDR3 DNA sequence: TGCGCCAGCACCCCGGGACAGGGGAAGCACGAGCAGTACTTC. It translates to CASTPGQGKHEQYF.

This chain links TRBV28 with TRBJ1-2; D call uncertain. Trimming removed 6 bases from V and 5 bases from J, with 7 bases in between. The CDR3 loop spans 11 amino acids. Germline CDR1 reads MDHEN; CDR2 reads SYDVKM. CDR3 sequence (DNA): TGTGCCAGCAGCGAGCCGTATGGCTACACCTTC. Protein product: CASSEPYGYTF.

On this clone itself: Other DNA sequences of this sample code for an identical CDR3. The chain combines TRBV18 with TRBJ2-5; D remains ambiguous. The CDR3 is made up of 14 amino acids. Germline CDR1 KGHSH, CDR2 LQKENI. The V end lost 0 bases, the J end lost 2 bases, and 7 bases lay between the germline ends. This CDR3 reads CASSPPVSQETQYF. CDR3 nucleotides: TGTGCCAGCTCACCACCGGTCAGTCAAGAGACCCAGTACTTC.

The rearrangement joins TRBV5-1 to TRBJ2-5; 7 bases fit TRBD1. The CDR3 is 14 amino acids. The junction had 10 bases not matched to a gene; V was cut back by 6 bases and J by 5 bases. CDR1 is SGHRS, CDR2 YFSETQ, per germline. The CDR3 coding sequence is TGCGCCAGCAAAAGACCTGAACAGGGGGAGACCCAGTACTTC. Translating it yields CASKRPEQGETQYF.

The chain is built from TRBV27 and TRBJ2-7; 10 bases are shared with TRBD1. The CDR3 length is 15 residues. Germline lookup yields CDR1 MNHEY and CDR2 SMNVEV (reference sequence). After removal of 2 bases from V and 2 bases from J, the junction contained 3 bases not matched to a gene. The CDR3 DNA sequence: TGTGCCAGCAGTTTACAGACAGGGGGCCCCTACGAGCAGTACTTC. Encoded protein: CASSLQTGGPYEQYF.

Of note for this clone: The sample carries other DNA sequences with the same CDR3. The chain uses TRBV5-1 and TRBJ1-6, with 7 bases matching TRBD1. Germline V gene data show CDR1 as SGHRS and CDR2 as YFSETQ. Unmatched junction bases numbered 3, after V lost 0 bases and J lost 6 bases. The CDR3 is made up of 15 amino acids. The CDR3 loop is CASSLAGQVNSPLHF. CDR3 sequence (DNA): TGCGCCAGCAGCTTGGCCGGACAGGTTAATTCACCCCTCCACTTT.

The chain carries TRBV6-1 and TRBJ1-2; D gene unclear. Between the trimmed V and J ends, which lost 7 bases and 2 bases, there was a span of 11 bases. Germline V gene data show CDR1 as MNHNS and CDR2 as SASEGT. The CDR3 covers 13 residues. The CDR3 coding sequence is TGTGCCAGCATGCCCCCATTAAACTATGGCTACACCTTC. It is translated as CASMPPLNYGYTF.

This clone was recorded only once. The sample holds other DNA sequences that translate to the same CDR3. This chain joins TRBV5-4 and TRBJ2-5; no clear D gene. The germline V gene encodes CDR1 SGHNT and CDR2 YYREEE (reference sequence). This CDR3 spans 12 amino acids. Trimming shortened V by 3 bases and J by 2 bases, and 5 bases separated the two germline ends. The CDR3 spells CASSSPQETQYF. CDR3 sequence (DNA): TGTGCCAGCAGCTCCCCACAAGAGACCCAGTACTTC.

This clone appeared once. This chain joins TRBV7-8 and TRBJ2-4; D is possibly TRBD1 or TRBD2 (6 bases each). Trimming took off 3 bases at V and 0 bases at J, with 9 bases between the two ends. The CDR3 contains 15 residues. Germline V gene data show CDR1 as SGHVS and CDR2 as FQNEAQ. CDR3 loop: CASSFGGLAKNIQYF. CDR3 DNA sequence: TGTGCCAGCAGCTTTGGGGGGCTAGCCAAAAACATTCAGTACTTC. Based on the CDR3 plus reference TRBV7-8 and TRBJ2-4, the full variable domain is GAGVSQSPRYKVAKRGQDVALRCDPISGHVSLFWYQQALGQGPEFLTYFQNEAQLDKSGLPSDRFFAERPEGSVSTLKIQRTQQEDSAVYLCASSFGGLAKNIQYFGAGTRLSVL.

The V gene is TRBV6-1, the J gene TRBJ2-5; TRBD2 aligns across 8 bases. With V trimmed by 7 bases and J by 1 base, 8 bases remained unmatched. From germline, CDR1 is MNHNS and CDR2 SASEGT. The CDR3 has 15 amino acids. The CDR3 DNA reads TGTGCCAGCACGGTAAGGCGGGGGGTCCAAGAGACCCAGTACTTC. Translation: CASTVRRGVQETQYF.

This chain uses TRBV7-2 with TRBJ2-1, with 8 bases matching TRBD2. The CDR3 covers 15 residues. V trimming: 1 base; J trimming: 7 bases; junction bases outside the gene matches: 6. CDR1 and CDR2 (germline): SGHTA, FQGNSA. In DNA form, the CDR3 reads TGTGCCAGCAGCTTAGGAGGCGGGAGGCCAAATGAGCAGTTCTTC. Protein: CASSLGGGRPNEQFF.

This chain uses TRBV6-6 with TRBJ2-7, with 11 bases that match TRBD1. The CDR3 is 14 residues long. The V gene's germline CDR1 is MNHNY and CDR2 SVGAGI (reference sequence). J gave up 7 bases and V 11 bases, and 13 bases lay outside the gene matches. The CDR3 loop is CASLQGQGAREQYF. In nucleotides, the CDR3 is TGTGCCTCCCTCCAAGGACAGGGGGCCAGAGAGCAGTACTTC.

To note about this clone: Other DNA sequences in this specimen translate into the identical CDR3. CDR3 DNA sequence: TGTGCCAGCAGCTTAACAGGATCCTCCTACGAGCAGTACTTC. It yields the protein CASSLTGSSYEQYF. The V call is TRBV5-6, the J call TRBJ2-7; D might be TRBD1 (5 bases). In germline, CDR1 is SGHDT, CDR2 YYEEEE. Trimming stripped 2 bases from V and 0 bases from J, with 9 bases between. This CDR3 has 14 amino acids.

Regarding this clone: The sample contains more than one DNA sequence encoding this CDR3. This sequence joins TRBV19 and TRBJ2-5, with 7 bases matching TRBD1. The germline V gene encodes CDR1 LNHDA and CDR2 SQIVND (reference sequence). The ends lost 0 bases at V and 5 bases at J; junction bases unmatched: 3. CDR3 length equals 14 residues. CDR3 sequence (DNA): TGTGCCAGTAGTATAGACGGCAGGGGGGAGACCCAGTACTTC. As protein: CASSIDGRGETQYF.

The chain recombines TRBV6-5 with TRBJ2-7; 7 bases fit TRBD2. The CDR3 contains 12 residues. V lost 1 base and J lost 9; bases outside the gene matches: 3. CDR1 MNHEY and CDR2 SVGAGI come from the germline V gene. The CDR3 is CASSYWGGRQYF. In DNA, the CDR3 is TGTGCCAGCAGTTACTGGGGGGGGAGGCAGTACTTC.

The CDR3 DNA is TGTGCCAGCAGGAAGGACAGCCAAGAGACCCAGTACTTC. Protein: CASRKDSQETQYF. The rearrangement links TRBV5-4 to TRBJ2-5, with D perhaps TRBD1 (6 bases). CDR1 is SGHNT, CDR2 YYREEE, per germline (reference sequence). The CDR3 is 13 residues long. Trimming removed 5 bases at V and 1 base at J, with 9 bases between.

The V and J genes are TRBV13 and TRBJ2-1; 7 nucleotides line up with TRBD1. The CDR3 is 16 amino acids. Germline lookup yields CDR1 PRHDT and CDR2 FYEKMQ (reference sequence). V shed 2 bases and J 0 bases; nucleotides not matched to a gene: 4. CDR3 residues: CASSLSRDSSYNEQFF. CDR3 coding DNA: TGTGCCAGCAGCTTATCCCGGGACAGCTCCTACAATGAGCAGTTCTTC. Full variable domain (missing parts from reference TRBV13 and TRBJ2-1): AAGVIQSPRHLIKEKRETATLKCYPIPRHDTVYWYQQGPGQDPQFLISFYEKMQSDKGSIPDRFSAQQFSDYHSELNMSSLELGDSALYFCASSLSRDSSYNEQFFGPGTRLTVL.

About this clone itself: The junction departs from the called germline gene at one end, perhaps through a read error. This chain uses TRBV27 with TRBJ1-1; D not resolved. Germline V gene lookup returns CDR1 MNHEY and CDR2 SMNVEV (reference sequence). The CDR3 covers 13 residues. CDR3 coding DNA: TGTGCCAGCAGCTTTCGAGTTCAATTCCTCCTCACCTTT. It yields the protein CASSFRVQFLLTF.

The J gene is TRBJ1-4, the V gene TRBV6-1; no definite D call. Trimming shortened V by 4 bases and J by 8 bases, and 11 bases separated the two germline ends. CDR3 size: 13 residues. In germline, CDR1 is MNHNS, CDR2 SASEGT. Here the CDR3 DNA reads TGTGCCAGCAGTGCCGGGCCACAGGAAAAACTGTTTTTT. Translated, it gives CASSAGPQEKLFF.